The 25 T cell receptor beta chains below come from one sample, sequenced in a study of tumor-infiltrating lymphocytes in localized non-small cell lung cancer. The repertoire was sequenced with immunoSEQ multiplex PCR; TCRdb's copy has only in-frame clones and lacks some. The sample has around 15,000 clones; 70% to 80% are singletons. Specimen: lung tumor tissue. The receptors were gathered from a human donor with non-small cell lung cancer.

V gene TRBV27 combines with J gene TRBJ1-1; tentatively, D is TRBD1 (6 bases). Germline lookup yields CDR1 MNHEY and CDR2 SMNVEV (reference sequence). CDR3 length: 16 residues. Between the trimmed V and J ends, which lost 6 bases and 4 bases, there was a span of 21 bases. CDR3 bases: TGTGCCAGCAGCTTACGCCAGACAGGAGGGGTCACTGAAGCTTTCTTT. Translated: CASSLRQTGGVTEAFF.

This sequence joins TRBV6-5 and TRBJ2-7, with D possibly TRBD1 on 7 matching bases. This CDR3 comprises 14 residues. Deletions cut 5 bases from V and 0 bases from J, with 11 bases between. Germline assignment: CDR1 MNHEY and CDR2 SVGAGI. The CDR3 sequence: CASSQGGLSYEQYF. For the CDR3, the DNA is TGTGCCAGCAGTCAGGGGGGCCTCTCCTACGAGCAGTACTTC.

V gene TRBV28 combines with J gene TRBJ1-6, with D tentatively TRBD1 (6 bases). The CDR3 has 16 residues. V was trimmed by 8 bases and J by 0 bases, leaving 14 bases between them. The germline gives CDR1 MDHEN, CDR2 SYDVKM. CDR3 sequence (DNA): TGTGCCAGCGTAAGGGGGGGTAGCTCCTATAATTCACCCCTCCACTTT. It specifies CASVRGGSSYNSPLHF.

This CDR3 is CSVEEGGYGYTF. CDR3 coding DNA: TGCAGCGTTGAGGAGGGCGGCTATGGCTACACCTTC. The chain couples TRBV29-1 to TRBJ1-2; D ambiguous. There are 12 residues in the CDR3. Per the germline V gene, CDR1 is SQVTM and CDR2 is ANQGSEA. V was clipped by 3 bases and J by 4 bases, with 9 bases between them.

J is TRBJ2-1 and V is TRBV27; 10 bases map to TRBD2. The CDR3 totals 14 residues. J gave up 4 bases and V 6 bases, and 3 bases lay outside the gene matches. Germline CDR1 is MNHEY and CDR2 is SMNVEV (reference sequence). CDR3 region: CASSPSGGYNEQFF. The CDR3 nucleotides read TGTGCCAGCAGCCCTAGCGGGGGTTACAATGAGCAGTTCTTC.

The chain links TRBV6-6 to TRBJ1-5; 8 nucleotides line up with TRBD1. With V trimmed by 9 bases and J by 4 bases, 11 bases remained unmatched. The germline gives CDR1 MNHNY, CDR2 SVGAGI (reference sequence). The CDR3 loop spans 15 amino acids. The CDR3: CASPPQGASNQPQHF. CDR3 in DNA: TGTGCCAGTCCCCCCCAGGGGGCAAGTAATCAGCCCCAGCATTTT.

The chain employs TRBV9 and TRBJ2-1; possible D gene TRBD2, 5 bases. Between the trimmed V and J ends, which lost 4 bases and 7 bases, there was a span of 12 bases. The CDR3 totals 13 residues. Germline CDR1 is SGDLS and CDR2 is YYNGEE. CDR3 DNA sequence: TGTGCCAGCAGCCCCGACCCGGGGAATGAGCAGTTCTTC. Protein sequence: CASSPDPGNEQFF.

J is TRBJ2-1 and V is TRBV6-5; D is undetermined. The germline V gene has CDR1 MNHEY and CDR2 SVGAGI. The CDR3 runs 11 residues. Trimming stripped 6 bases from V and 5 bases from J, with 5 bases between. The CDR3 spells CASRAHNEQFF. CDR3 nucleotides: TGTGCCAGCAGGGCACACAATGAGCAGTTCTTC.

This chain links TRBV11-2 with TRBJ2-7; the match to TRBD1 covers 10 bases. The CDR3 is made up of 15 amino acids. Germline values: CDR1 SGHAT, CDR2 FQNNGV. V lost 6 bases, J lost 0 bases, and 5 bases stayed unmatched. The DNA for the CDR3 is TGTGCCAGCAGGTGGACAGGGGGGAGCTCCTACGAGCAGTACTTC. Translated: CASRWTGGSSYEQYF.

CDR3 sequence (DNA): TGTGCCAGCAGCTTATCCTCGGGACAGAACTATGGCTACACCTTC. Its translation is CASSLSSGQNYGYTF. The chain uses TRBV7-9 and TRBJ1-2; the match to TRBD1 covers 7 bases. CDR1 SEHNR and CDR2 FQNEAQ come from the germline V gene (reference sequence). J gave up 2 bases and V 2 bases, and 5 bases lay outside the gene matches. The CDR3 runs 15 residues.

CDR3 coding DNA: TGTGCCAGCAGCGTAGGAGCGGGAATGTACCAAGAGACCCAGTACTTC. The encoded protein is CASSVGAGMYQETQYF. V and J are TRBV9 and TRBJ2-5, with 7 bases identical to TRBD2. The CDR3 extends over 16 amino acids. Germline CDR1 and CDR2: SGDLS and YYNGEE. J lost 0 bases, V lost 0 bases, and 5 bases had no gene match. Using reference TRBV9 and TRBJ2-5 for the parts outside the CDR3, the full variable domain is DSGVTQTPKHLITATGQRVTLRCSPRSGDLSVYWYQQSLDQGLQFLIQYYNGEERAKGNILERFSAQQFPDLHSELNLSSLELGDSALYFCASSVGAGMYQETQYFGPGTRLLVL.

This clone appeared a single time. This chain links TRBV5-1 with TRBJ2-3, with no clear D. The germline CDR1 and CDR2 sequences are SGHRS and YFSETQ. The CDR3 length is 15 residues. The germline V and J ends were trimmed by 4 bases and 3 bases, with 15 bases remaining between them. CDR3 sequence reads: CASSDPKLGTDTQYF. CDR3 DNA sequence: TGCGCCAGCAGCGACCCTAAACTCGGGACAGATACGCAGTATTTT.

By its share, this clone is large. This sample includes further DNA sequences coding for the same CDR3. This sequence joins TRBV15 and TRBJ1-2, with D perhaps TRBD1 (6 bases). Trimming left V 0 bases short and J 2 bases short, with 10 bases between. Germline loops: CDR1 LNHNV, CDR2 YYDKDF (reference sequence). The CDR3 is 15 residues long. The CDR3 DNA is TGTGCCACCAGCAGAGATTTGGGGGCAAACTATGGCTACACCTTC. It translates to CATSRDLGANYGYTF.

The rearrangement joins TRBV5-1 to TRBJ1-2; 7 bases map to TRBD1. This CDR3 is 14 amino acids long. Trimming removed 0 bases from V and 8 bases from J; junction bases left unmatched: 7. Germline values: CDR1 SGHRS, CDR2 YFSETQ. Here the CDR3 DNA reads TGCGCCAGCAGCTTGGACGGGACAGTGGGCGGCTACACCTTC. The encoded protein is CASSLDGTVGGYTF.

The genes are TRBV5-1 and TRBJ2-2; 10 nucleotides agree with TRBD2. The CDR3 spans 16 residues. Germline V gene data show CDR1 as SGHRS and CDR2 as YFSETQ. Trimming at V came to 3 bases and at J to 2 bases, leaving 4 bases not matched to a gene. The CDR3 DNA reads as TGCGCCAGCAGCTACACTAGCGGGACTAACACCGGGGAGCTGTTTTTT. Its translation: CASSYTSGTNTGELFF.

V and J are TRBV7-2 and TRBJ1-2; D is possibly TRBD1 (5 bases). The CDR3 totals 13 residues. Germline assignment: CDR1 SGHTA and CDR2 FQGNSA. V gave up 5 bases and J gave up 8 bases, with 15 bases separating them. Here the CDR3 DNA reads TGTGCCAGCAGCCGGACACCGGCGGGAGGCTACACCTTC. It specifies CASSRTPAGGYTF.

The chain carries TRBV30 and TRBJ1-4; D remains unclear. This CDR3 has 14 residues. V was shortened by 0 bases and J by 7 bases, with 12 bases between the two germline ends. Germline-derived CDR1 and CDR2 are GTSNPN and SVGIG (reference sequence). DNA for the CDR3: TGTGCCTGGAGTGTCGGACGGCGGGCTGAAAAACTGTTTTTT. Residues: CAWSVGRRAEKLFF.

The rearrangement joins TRBV6-1 to TRBJ1-1, with D possibly matching TRBD1 (6 bases). The ends were cut back, 1 base at V and 9 bases at J, with 15 bases in the middle. Germline V gives CDR1 MNHNS, CDR2 SASEGT. The CDR3 contains 14 residues. The CDR3 nucleotides are TGTGCCAGCAGTGAAGTGACAGGAGACCAAAAAGCTTTCTTT. Translated, it gives CASSEVTGDQKAFF.

The chain has TRBV11-3 and TRBJ2-2, with TRBD2 as a possible D gene (6 bases). The CDR3 runs 15 residues. CDR1 is SGHNT and CDR2 is YENEEA in the germline V gene. The V end was cut by 1 base, the J end by 6 bases, with 12 bases between. This CDR3 reads CASSLAGVMSGELFF. CDR3 bases: TGTGCCAGCAGCTTAGCGGGAGTTATGTCCGGGGAGCTGTTTTTT. Together with reference TRBV11-3 and TRBJ2-2, the CDR3 gives the full variable domain: EAGVVQSPRYKIIEKKQPVAFWCNPISGHNTLYWYLQNLGQGPELLIRYENEEAVDDSQLPKDRFSAERLKGVDSTLKIQPAELGDSAVYLCASSLAGVMSGELFFGEGSRLTVL.

The chain recombines TRBV11-2 with TRBJ1-4; D is undetermined. Germline values: CDR1 SGHAT, CDR2 FQNNGV. Trimming took off 3 bases at V and 4 bases at J, with 9 bases between the two ends. The CDR3 is 14 residues long. The CDR3, as DNA: TGTGCCAGCAGCTTGGGCTGGGGTAATGAAAAACTGTTTTTT. This gives the protein CASSLGWGNEKLFF.

The CDR3 is CASSLGLAGVLDEQFF. Here the CDR3 DNA reads TGTGCCAGCAGTTTAGGGCTAGCGGGAGTCCTCGATGAGCAGTTCTTC. The chain recombines TRBV27 with TRBJ2-1, with 10 positions matching TRBD2. Germline V gene lookup returns CDR1 MNHEY and CDR2 SMNVEV (reference sequence). V shed 2 bases, J shed 8 bases, and the junction held 9 bases outside the gene matches. This CDR3 is built from 16 residues.

This clone was seen only once. CDR3 sequence: CASSPPWAGELFF. The CDR3 DNA reads TGTGCCAGCAGTCCCCCTTGGGCCGGGGAGCTGTTTTTT. This chain joins TRBV6-1 and TRBJ2-2; D gene ambiguous. Germline CDR1 reads MNHNS; CDR2 reads SASEGT. Trimming removed 5 bases from V and 6 bases from J, with 10 bases in between. This CDR3 has 13 residues.

V gene TRBV19 combines with J gene TRBJ1-4; weak D call: TRBD1 (5 bases). The CDR3 totals 14 residues. Looked up from germline, CDR1 is LNHDA and CDR2 is SQIVND (reference sequence). Trimming cost V 5 bases and J 8 bases, with 15 bases left between them. CDR3 sequence: CASSEGSRGEKLFF. The DNA for the CDR3 is TGTGCCAGTAGTGAGGGGAGTCGCGGAGAAAAACTGTTTTTT.

The V gene is TRBV6-1, the J gene TRBJ2-7, with D perhaps matching TRBD1 (5 bases). Germline CDR1 and CDR2: MNHNS and SASEGT. Deletions cut 8 bases from V and 0 bases from J, with 11 bases between. The CDR3 loop spans 13 amino acids. Here the CDR3 reads CASGAASSYEQYF. CDR3 bases: TGTGCCAGCGGGGCAGCGTCCTCCTACGAGCAGTACTTC.

This chain uses TRBV2 with TRBJ2-2, with 7 bases matching TRBD2. V shed 5 bases and J 5 bases; nucleotides not matched to a gene: 5. The CDR3 runs to 14 residues. From germline, CDR1 is SNHLY and CDR2 FYNNEI. CDR3 loop: CASSTGGGTGELFF. The CDR3 DNA reads as TGTGCCAGCAGTACGGGAGGTGGGACCGGGGAGCTGTTTTTT.